This entry lists 27 T cell receptor beta chains sequenced from one sample in a study of molecular identifiers for immune sequencing clone quantification. TCRdb fed the PCR reads into MiXCR, producing one record per CDR3 protein. The repertoire holds about 500,000 distinct CDR3 sequences, about 25% seen once, with 0.7% to 0.9% in the top ten. The specimen was naive CD8+ T cells from blood, with Jurkat cell RNA spiked in. Subset noted: FACS-sorted CD8+CD4-CCR7+CD45RA+ naive T cells. These receptors all stem from a human donor in good health. Some libraries in this study had Jurkat cell RNA spiked in.

This clonotype came up a few times. The chain carries TRBV2 and TRBJ1-3; D remains unclear. The CDR3 length is 13 residues. Trimming shortened V by 7 bases and J by 4 bases, and 11 bases separated the two germline ends. Germline V gene data show CDR1 as SNHLY and CDR2 as FYNNEI. CDR3 sequence: CASIGQSGNTIYF. CDR3 DNA: TGTGCCAGCATCGGCCAGTCGGGAAACACCATATATTTT.

V usage is TRBV3-1 and J usage is TRBJ2-3; 8 nucleotides match TRBD1. Per germline, CDR1 LGHDT and CDR2 YNNKEL (reference sequence). V gave up 4 bases and J gave up 0 bases; unmatched junction bases: 3. CDR3 size: 15 residues. The CDR3 loop is CASSRRDRSTDTQYF. The CDR3 region has the DNA TGTGCCAGCAGCCGCCGGGACAGGAGCACAGATACGCAGTATTTT.

This clonotype came up many times. This chain uses TRBV20-1 with TRBJ1-2, with D possibly matching TRBD1 (5 bases). The germline V gene has CDR1 DFQATT and CDR2 SNEGSKA (reference sequence). V was pared by 0 bases and J by 4 bases, with 12 bases between. This CDR3 has 14 amino acids. This CDR3 is CSARDIWTSYGYTF. DNA of the CDR3: TGCAGTGCTAGAGATATCTGGACAAGCTATGGCTACACCTTC.

Ten or more counts support this clonotype. This chain joins TRBV27 and TRBJ2-3; D call uncertain. Germline V gene sequence: CDR1 MNHEY, CDR2 SMNVEV (reference sequence). CDR3 length: 18 amino acids. Trimming stripped 2 bases from V and 0 bases from J, with 18 bases between. Here the CDR3 reads CASSLIPVITFSTDTQYF. For the CDR3, the DNA is TGTGCCAGCAGTTTAATCCCAGTAATAACGTTTAGCACAGATACGCAGTATTTT.

This clonotype was recorded many times. V is TRBV4-1 and J is TRBJ2-5; no reliable D call. Trimming cost V 0 bases and J 1 base, with 3 bases left between them. CDR3 length: 13 residues. Germline V gene sequence: CDR1 MGHRA, CDR2 YSYEKL. The DNA of the CDR3 is TGCGCCAGCAGCCAAGACGTCCAAGAGACCCAGTACTTC. Encoded protein: CASSQDVQETQYF.

The chain joins TRBV7-9 to TRBJ1-2; perhaps TRBD1 as D (6 bases). Germline V lookup: CDR1 SEHNR, CDR2 FQNEAQ (reference sequence). CDR3 length: 14 residues. Deletions cut 5 bases from V and 4 bases from J, with 14 bases between. In DNA form, the CDR3 reads TGTGCCAGCAGCCGGACAGAGGGTATCTATGGCTACACCTTC. Translated, it gives CASSRTEGIYGYTF.

This clonotype was counted ten times or more. The J gene is TRBJ2-2, the V gene TRBV24-1; 10 nucleotides align to TRBD1. This CDR3 region has 16 residues. From germline, CDR1 is KGHDR and CDR2 SFDVKD. V lost 3 bases, J lost 2 bases, and 2 bases stayed unmatched. The CDR3 reads CATSDDRGQNTGELFF. CDR3 DNA: TGTGCCACCAGTGATGACAGGGGGCAAAACACCGGGGAGCTGTTTTTT.

The V call is TRBV19, the J call TRBJ2-1; TRBD1 might be the D (5 bases). The CDR3 has 14 residues. Trimming shortened V by 1 base and J by 6 bases, and 10 bases separated the two germline ends. The V gene's germline CDR1 is LNHDA and CDR2 SQIVND (reference sequence). For the CDR3, the DNA is TGTGCCAGTAGTATAGTGGGCAGGGCCAATGAGCAGTTCTTC. Translated: CASSIVGRANEQFF.

This sequence joins TRBV4-1 and TRBJ1-1, with a tentative D call TRBD1 (6 bases). Trimming shortened V by 2 bases and J by 4 bases, and 14 bases separated the two germline ends. Looked up from germline, CDR1 is MGHRA and CDR2 is YSYEKL. This CDR3 has 15 residues. Here the CDR3 reads CASSQNPGASTEAFF. CDR3 DNA sequence: TGCGCCAGCAGCCAAAACCCGGGGGCCAGCACTGAAGCTTTCTTT.

A few counts support this clonotype. The chain combines TRBV6-5 with TRBJ1-4; tentatively, D is TRBD1 (6 bases). The CDR3 extends over 15 amino acids. The V and J ends lost 0 bases and 5 bases respectively, with 10 bases between them. Per the germline V gene, CDR1 is MNHEY and CDR2 is SVGAGI. The CDR3 DNA sequence: TGTGCCAGCAGTTACTCGATCAGGGGAAATGAAAAACTGTTTTTT. The encoded protein is CASSYSIRGNEKLFF.

This clonotype was counted at least ten times. The chain links TRBV28 to TRBJ2-5; 8 positions match TRBD1. Trimming took 5 bases from V and 1 from J; bases not matched to a gene: 9. CDR1 is MDHEN, CDR2 SYDVKM, per germline. There are 16 residues in the CDR3. CDR3 sequence (DNA): TGTGCCAGCAGTCCTATCGGACAGGGTACCCAAGAGACCCAGTACTTC. Its translation is CASSPIGQGTQETQYF.

To note about this clonotype: A junction end diverges from the germline sequence, so it may reflect a read error. The gene calls are TRBV5-1 and TRBJ2-7; TRBD1 aligns across 7 bases. This CDR3 is built from 16 residues. CDR1 and CDR2 (germline): SGHRS, YFSETQ. CDR3 DNA sequence: TGCGCCAGCAGCCCTGGGTGGACAGGAAGCCTCTACGAGCAGTCCTTC. This codes for CASSPGWTGSLYEQSF.

This clonotype was observed many times. The rearrangement links TRBV9 to TRBJ1-1; D remains unclear. This CDR3 has 13 amino acids. Germline loops: CDR1 SGDLS, CDR2 YYNGEE. The V end lost 3 bases, the J end lost 4 bases, and 10 bases lay between the germline ends. CDR3 amino acids: CASSGGGPTEAFF. Here the CDR3 DNA reads TGTGCCAGCAGCGGTGGAGGTCCCACTGAAGCTTTCTTT.

This clonotype was seen many times. The chain uses TRBV7-2 and TRBJ2-7; 9 nucleotides line up with TRBD1. The CDR3 sequence is 14 residues long. V was pared by 1 base and J by 7 bases, with 5 bases of the junction left unmatched. The germline CDR1 and CDR2 sequences are SGHTA and FQGNSA. CDR3 protein: CASSLVGQGGEQYF. The DNA for the CDR3 is TGTGCCAGCAGCTTAGTGGGACAGGGAGGTGAGCAGTACTTC.

This clonotype has a handful of counts. V usage is TRBV19 and J usage is TRBJ2-7, with D possibly matching TRBD2 (6 bases). CDR1 is LNHDA and CDR2 is SQIVND in the germline V gene (reference sequence). The CDR3 has 14 amino acids. Trimming removed 5 bases at V and 1 base at J, with 12 bases between. Here the CDR3 DNA reads TGTGCCAGTAGTTCCCTCGGGACTTCCTACGAGCAGTACTTC. Translating it yields CASSSLGTSYEQYF.

A word on this clonotype: A much larger clonotype is one base distant, so this may be a read error. This sequence joins TRBV6-2 or TRBV6-3 and TRBJ2-7, with D hard to call. The CDR3 runs 11 residues. Germline V gene sequence: CDR1 MNHEY, CDR2 SVGEGT. V dropped 0 bases and J dropped 7 bases, with 4 bases sitting between them. CDR3: CASSYSREQYF. CDR3 DNA: TGTGCCAGCAGTTACTCCAGGGAGCAGTACTTC.

This chain connects TRBV7-9 to TRBJ2-7, with 10 bases lining up with TRBD1. The germline CDR1 and CDR2 sequences are SEHNR and FQNEAQ (reference sequence). The CDR3 loop spans 16 amino acids. The V segment lost 6 bases and the J segment 2 bases; nucleotides outside the gene matches: 10. CDR3 bases: TGTGCCAGCAGTCAGACCGGGACAGGGGACGCCTACGAGCAGTACTTC. It is translated as CASSQTGTGDAYEQYF.

Ten or more counts support this clonotype. This chain uses TRBV12-3 or TRBV12-4 with TRBJ1-5; 10 bases map to TRBD1. Trimming removed 5 bases from V and 4 bases from J; junction bases left unmatched: 11. The CDR3 runs to 17 residues. The CDR3 spells CASSPEGQGWENQPQHF. DNA of the CDR3: TGTGCCAGCAGTCCCGAGGGACAGGGGTGGGAAAATCAGCCCCAGCATTTT.

This clonotype was detected a few times. This CDR3 is CASSLWGGYEQYF. CDR3 DNA sequence: TGTGCCAGCAGTTTATGGGGGGGCTACGAGCAGTACTTC. The chain couples TRBV27 to TRBJ2-7; 7 bases are shared with TRBD2. The CDR3 is 13 residues long. CDR1 is MNHEY, CDR2 SMNVEV, per germline (reference sequence). V trimming: 1 base; J trimming: 3 bases; junction bases outside the gene matches: 0.

This clonotype was counted ten times or more. The chain couples TRBV7-6 to TRBJ2-6; D unclear. The V end was cut by 5 bases, the J end by 3 bases, with 2 bases between. The CDR3 consists of 12 residues. The germline gives CDR1 SGHVS, CDR2 FNYEAQ. The CDR3 region has the DNA TGTGCCAGCAGCAATGGGGCCAACGTCCTGACTTTC. It yields the protein CASSNGANVLTF.

V usage is TRBV5-5 and J usage is TRBJ1-1; tentative D call: TRBD1 (5 bases). V gave up 3 bases and J gave up 1 base, with 13 bases separating them. Germline V gene data show CDR1 as SGHKS and CDR2 as YYEKEE (reference sequence). The CDR3 has 15 amino acids. DNA for the CDR3: TGTGCCAGCAGCTCCGCCGGGGCCGGGAACACTGAAGCTTTCTTT. Translating gives CASSSAGAGNTEAFF. Based on the CDR3 plus reference TRBV5-5 and TRBJ1-1, the full variable domain is DAGVTQSPTHLIKTRGQQVTLRCSPISGHKSVSWYQQVLGQGPQFIFQYYEKEERGRGNFPDRFSARQFPNYSSELNVNALLLGDSALYLCASSSAGAGNTEAFFGQGTRLTVV.

The rearrangement uses TRBV27 and TRBJ2-7; perhaps TRBD1 as D (6 bases). This CDR3 is 14 amino acids long. The germline gives CDR1 MNHEY, CDR2 SMNVEV (reference sequence). V was shortened by 4 bases and J by 3 bases, with 13 bases between the two germline ends. CDR3 nucleotide sequence: TGTGCCAGCAGTTACGGGACAAACTACTACGAGCAGTACTTC. It encodes CASSYGTNYYEQYF.

This clonotype was recorded many times. This chain uses TRBV4-3 with TRBJ2-3, with D possibly matching TRBD2 (6 bases). Germline V gene data show CDR1 as LGHNA and CDR2 as YSLEER. The V end was cut by 0 bases, the J end by 1 base, with 20 bases between. The CDR3 length is 19 residues. CDR3: CASSQERDSQGAGTDTQYF. The CDR3, as DNA: TGCGCCAGCAGCCAAGAAAGGGACTCCCAAGGGGCCGGCACAGATACGCAGTATTTT.

This clonotype was recorded at least ten times. The chain joins TRBV15 to TRBJ1-5; D perhaps matches TRBD1 (5 bases). V lost 4 bases and J lost 5, with 12 bases in between. Germline values: CDR1 LNHNV, CDR2 YYDKDF (reference sequence). CDR3 length: 14 amino acids. CDR3 loop: CATSTSGSDQPQHF. CDR3 bases: TGTGCCACCAGCACTTCAGGGAGCGATCAGCCCCAGCATTTT.

This clonotype has at least ten counts. The chain has TRBV5-1 and TRBJ2-7; TRBD2 matches 8 bases. The CDR3 runs 15 residues. Looked up from germline, CDR1 is SGHRS and CDR2 is YFSETQ. The V gene end was trimmed by 4 bases and the J gene end by 2 bases; junction bases not matched to a gene: 8. The CDR3 region is CASSLSGGYPYEQYF. CDR3 in DNA: TGCGCCAGCAGCCTCAGCGGGGGTTACCCCTACGAGCAGTACTTC.

As DNA, the CDR3 is TGCAGTGCTATGGGGCGGGAGTGGACAGGAAGCACAGATACGCAGTATTTT. Translated, it gives CSAMGREWTGSTDTQYF. The chain has TRBV20-1 and TRBJ2-3; the D gene could be TRBD1 or TRBD2 (7 bases each). The CDR3 consists of 17 residues. The V gene lost 4 bases and the J gene lost 0 bases, with 20 bases spanning the gap. Germline CDR1 and CDR2: DFQATT and SNEGSKA (reference sequence).

The sample holds a few counts of this clonotype. The rearrangement links TRBV4-1 to TRBJ2-2; the match to TRBD1 covers 9 bases. The CDR3 is made up of 15 amino acids. The V segment lost 2 bases and the J segment 9 bases; nucleotides outside the gene matches: 7. CDR1 MGHRA and CDR2 YSYEKL come from the germline V gene. The CDR3 bases are TGCGCCAGCAGCCAACCCGGGACAGGGTTTTGGGAGCTGTTTTTT. Protein sequence: CASSQPGTGFWELFF.